The clone carrying this T cell receptor beta chain has ten or more counts. What it binds is not known. The CDR3 regions of TCR beta were amplified from RNA transcripts. With the HTBI primer set, the TCR CDR3 went through a first round of RT-PCR. A single record per CDR3 protein comes from TCRdb applying MiXCR to the multiplex PCR reads. The sample has about 300,000 distinct CDR3 sequences, roughly 18% seen once; the top ten hold under 40%. These data originate in a study of T cells in Graves' hyperthyroidism and ophthalmopathy. About the research overall: Prior to any treatment, at the point of initial diagnosis, peripheral blood was collected.

Germline CDR1 reads LGHDT; CDR2 reads YNNKEL (reference sequence). Trimming took 0 bases from V and 4 from J, leaving 12 bases between them. This CDR3 comprises 15 residues. Points from the study as a whole: Blood also contained most expanded thyroid clonotypes above 0.001.

Diagnostic decisions used clinical symptoms, serum thyroxine and TRAb, thyroid ultrasound and orbital computed tomography. The chain uses TRBV3-1 and TRBJ2-5; D gene uncertain. The specimen was blood. The sequence was obtained from a man aged 50 to 59 with Graves' ophthalmopathy. The CDR3 DNA is TGTGCCAGCAGCCAAGATTGGCGGACGGTAGAGACCCAGTACTTC. Amino acid sequence: CASSQDWRTVETQYF.